The 24 T cell receptor beta chains below come from one sample, sequenced in a study of blood T cell repertoires in COVID-19. This table comes from immunoSEQ multiplex PCR, and its TCRdb copy is limited to in-frame clones, with some not included. The table has 160,000 or so clones, roughly four fifths seen once; the top ten hold roughly 19%. Material for sequencing was peripheral blood. The source of these receptors is a woman at least 80 years old with acute or convalescent COVID-19.

V is TRBV7-6 and J is TRBJ1-2; weak D call: TRBD1 (5 bases). Trimming removed 4 bases from V and 1 base from J, with 13 bases in between. This CDR3 has 15 amino acids. Germline V gene sequence: CDR1 SGHVS, CDR2 FNYEAQ. CDR3 protein: CASSSPGGGNYGYTF. Written as DNA, the CDR3 is TGTGCCAGCAGCTCCCCCGGGGGGGGTAACTATGGCTACACCTTC.

The CDR3: CASSLAVGGDYGYTF. The CDR3 bases are TGCGCCAGCAGCTTGGCCGTAGGGGGGGACTATGGCTACACCTTC. V and J are TRBV5-1 and TRBJ1-2; a weak D match, TRBD1 (6 bases). Between the trimmed V and J ends, which lost 0 bases and 3 bases, there was a span of 12 bases. This CDR3 is 15 amino acids long. Germline V gene data show CDR1 as SGHRS and CDR2 as YFSETQ.

This chain uses TRBV3-1 (or the pseudogene TRBV3-2) with TRBJ2-7; 7 nucleotides line up with TRBD2. There are 15 residues in the CDR3. J gave up 0 bases and V 4 bases, and 6 bases lay outside the gene matches. CDR1 LGHDT and CDR2 YNNKEL come from the germline V gene (reference sequence). As DNA, the CDR3 is TGTGCCAGCAGCCTAGCGGGCCCAATCTCCTACGAGCAGTACTTC. This encodes CASSLAGPISYEQYF.

The V gene is TRBV28, the J gene TRBJ1-3; unclear D gene. V was pared by 4 bases and J by 2 bases, with 15 bases between. Germline CDR1 is MDHEN and CDR2 is SYDVKM. CDR3 length equals 16 residues. CDR3 region: CASSSGLFKTGNTIYF. The DNA of the CDR3 is TGTGCCAGCAGTTCTGGACTCTTCAAAACTGGAAACACCATATATTTT.

The chain employs TRBV15 and TRBJ1-1; D perhaps matches TRBD1 (6 bases). The V and J ends lost 0 bases and 7 bases respectively, with 18 bases between them. This CDR3 comprises 16 residues. Germline-derived CDR1 and CDR2 are LNHNV and YYDKDF (reference sequence). The CDR3 region is CATSREGGRLAIEAFF. In nucleotides, the CDR3 is TGTGCCACCAGCAGAGAAGGGGGAAGGTTAGCCATTGAAGCTTTCTTT. The full variable domain, with the rest looked up from reference TRBV15 and TRBJ1-1, is DAMVIQNPRYQVTQFGKPVTLSCSQTLNHNVMYWYQQKSSQAPKLLFHYYDKDFNNEADTPDNFQSRRPNTSFCFLDIRSPGLGDTAMYLCATSREGGRLAIEAFFGQGTRLTVV.

The J gene is TRBJ2-4, the V gene TRBV21-1; the table names TRBD1, a call not compared with the DNA. TRBV21-1 is a pseudogene locus. This CDR3 is built from 17 residues. CDR3 residues: CASSKGRGAGEKNIQYF. The DNA for the CDR3 is TGTGCCAGCAGCAAAGGACGAGGGGCAGGGGAAAAAAACATTCAGTACTTC.

The chain employs TRBV7-2 and TRBJ2-3; tentatively, D is TRBD2 (6 bases). The CDR3 length is 16 residues. Germline V gene sequence: CDR1 SGHTA, CDR2 FQGNSA. With 3 bases removed from V and 5 bases from J, the gap between germline ends came to 18 bases. The DNA for the CDR3 is TGTGCCAGCAGCTTGTTCTTGCGGGGTGAGGGAGATACGCAGTATTTT. Translated: CASSLFLRGEGDTQYF.

The chain couples TRBV27 to TRBJ2-7, with D perhaps TRBD1 (5 bases). This CDR3 is 15 amino acids long. CDR1 and CDR2 from the germline V gene are MNHEY and SMNVEV (reference sequence). V lost 3 bases to trimming and J lost 5 bases, with 17 bases between them. CDR3 nucleotide sequence: TGTGCCAGCAGTTTTCAACAGGTCCGGACCCACGAGCAGTACTTC. Encoded protein: CASSFQQVRTHEQYF.

This clone was counted once. V usage is TRBV6-5 and J usage is TRBJ2-7; 7 bases are a match to TRBD1. After removal of 0 bases from V and 0 bases from J, the junction contained 2 bases not matched to a gene. CDR3 length equals 15 residues. Germline CDR1 is MNHEY and CDR2 is SVGAGI. The CDR3 protein is CASSYSTGPSYEQYF. In nucleotides, the CDR3 is TGTGCCAGCAGTTACTCGACAGGGCCCTCCTACGAGCAGTACTTC.

V is TRBV7-9 and J is TRBJ2-3, with a tentative D call TRBD2 (6 bases). CDR1 is SEHNR and CDR2 is FQNEAQ in the germline V gene (reference sequence). The CDR3 runs to 14 residues. Trimming removed 2 bases at V and 6 bases at J, with 12 bases between. CDR3 sequence (DNA): TGTGCCAGCAGCTTACCGGGGGTCGTGGATACGCAGTATTTT. Its translation: CASSLPGVVDTQYF.

The rearrangement links TRBV6-2 or TRBV6-3 to TRBJ2-5; 8 bases are a match to TRBD1. The germline V gene has CDR1 MNHEY and CDR2 SVGEGT. The CDR3 consists of 15 residues. The J segment lost 1 base and the V segment lost 5 bases, leaving 6 bases of the junction unmatched. The CDR3 reads CASSQAGGGQETQYF. As DNA, the CDR3 is TGTGCCAGCAGTCAAGCAGGGGGCGGCCAAGAGACCCAGTACTTC.

V and J are TRBV14 and TRBJ2-1, with 14 bases identical to TRBD2. Germline V gene lookup returns CDR1 SGHDN and CDR2 FVKESK. With 4 bases clipped from V and 1 base from J, the junction kept 12 bases outside the gene matches. This CDR3 spans 20 amino acids. The CDR3 nucleotides read TGTGCCAGCAGCCCGCGCCCGGGACTAGCGGGGGCCGGGTCCTACAATGAGCAGTTCTTC. Translation: CASSPRPGLAGAGSYNEQFF.

With respect to this clone: A much larger clone lies a single base off, so this may be a read error. The chain recombines TRBV7-2 with TRBJ1-1, with D tentatively TRBD1 (5 bases). Germline V gene data show CDR1 as SGHTA and CDR2 as FQGNSA. V was clipped by 2 bases and J by 4 bases, with 8 bases between them. The CDR3 runs to 13 residues. The CDR3 nucleotides are TGTGCCAGCAGCTTATATCAGGGCACTGAAGCTTTCTTT. It codes for CASSLYQGTEAFF.

This clone appeared once. This chain connects TRBV28 to TRBJ2-5; TRBD2 aligns across 12 bases. CDR1 MDHEN and CDR2 SYDVKM come from the germline V gene. The V gene end was trimmed by 3 bases and the J gene end by 5 bases; junction bases not matched to a gene: 10. The CDR3 has 17 amino acids. This CDR3 reads CASSLAWLAGGRETQYF. The CDR3 DNA sequence: TGTGCCAGCAGTTTGGCTTGGCTAGCGGGAGGGCGGGAGACCCAGTACTTC.

The CDR3 DNA follows: TGTGCCATCCGCGAAGGGGTTGGAAACACCATATATTTT. Protein sequence: CAIREGVGNTIYF. The J gene is TRBJ1-3, the V gene TRBV10-3, with a tentative D call TRBD1 (5 bases). The CDR3 loop spans 13 amino acids. Between the trimmed V and J ends, which lost 8 bases and 3 bases, there was a span of 11 bases. The germline CDR1 and CDR2 sequences are ENHRY and SYGVKD.

J is TRBJ1-2 and V is TRBV4-3; D gene unclear. This CDR3 has 15 residues. Trimming cost V 0 bases and J 1 base, with 9 bases left between them. The germline V gene has CDR1 LGHNA and CDR2 YSLEER. CDR3 protein: CASSQERGYNYGYTF. For the CDR3, the DNA is TGCGCCAGCAGCCAAGAACGAGGCTATAACTATGGCTACACCTTC.

This clone has just one count. The chain employs TRBV6-6 and TRBJ2-1, with D possibly being TRBD2 (5 bases). Trimming took 0 bases from V and 5 from J, leaving 8 bases between them. The germline CDR1 and CDR2 sequences are MNHNY and SVGAGI (reference sequence). This CDR3 contains 14 residues. The CDR3 is CASSYSDGNNEQFF. CDR3 coding DNA: TGTGCCAGCAGTTACTCCGACGGGAACAATGAGCAGTTCTTC.

The chain uses TRBV4-3 and TRBJ1-4, with 11 bases aligning to TRBD1. CDR3 length: 17 amino acids. Losses at the gene ends were 0 bases for V and 8 bases for J; bases not matched to a gene: 8. Germline V gives CDR1 LGHNA, CDR2 YSLEER. CDR3 protein: CASSQDRSGTGGEKLFF. CDR3 coding DNA: TGCGCCAGCAGCCAAGATCGGAGTGGGACAGGGGGGGAAAAACTGTTTTTT.

The chain combines TRBV18 with TRBJ2-1; D unresolved. Germline values: CDR1 KGHSH, CDR2 LQKENI. This CDR3 is 13 amino acids long. V shed 3 bases and J shed 8 bases, with 11 bases lying between them. CDR3 region: CASSPERTHEQFF. The CDR3 DNA sequence: TGTGCCAGCTCACCGGAGAGAACCCATGAGCAGTTCTTC.

The V and J genes are TRBV19 and TRBJ2-7; the D is unclear. V lost 4 bases to trimming and J lost 1 base, with 5 bases between them. The germline V gene encodes CDR1 LNHDA and CDR2 SQIVND (reference sequence). This CDR3 contains 12 residues. CDR3 nucleotide sequence: TGTGCCAGTAGTAAAGCGTCCTACGAGCAGTACTTC. This sequence encodes CASSKASYEQYF. Variable domain in full (rest from reference TRBV19 and TRBJ2-7): DGGITQSPKYLFRKEGQNVTLSCEQNLNHDAMYWYRQDPGQGLRLIYYSQIVNDFQKGDIAEGYSVSREKKESFPLTVTSAQKNPTAFYLCASSKASYEQYFGPGTRLTVT.

The sample holds one count of this clone. The V gene is TRBV10-3, the J gene TRBJ1-1; D might be TRBD1 (6 bases). The germline V gene has CDR1 ENHRY and CDR2 SYGVKD. Trimming stripped 3 bases from V and 5 bases from J, with 7 bases between. The CDR3 spans 12 residues. The CDR3, as DNA: TGTGCCATCAGTGAAGGGACAACTGAAGCTTTCTTT. Translating gives CAISEGTTEAFF.

The chain carries TRBV6-5 and TRBJ1-1; 7 bases map to TRBD1. The CDR3 sequence is 14 residues long. Per germline, CDR1 MNHEY and CDR2 SVGAGI. The trim removed 6 bases at V and 0 bases at J, leaving 4 bases unmatched. CDR3 loop: CASRWTGMNTEAFF. The CDR3 DNA follows: TGTGCCAGCAGGTGGACAGGAATGAACACTGAAGCTTTCTTT.

The chain combines TRBV6-6 with TRBJ2-7; TRBD2 matches 12 bases. The CDR3 is 14 residues long. Unmatched junction bases numbered 8, after V lost 7 bases and J lost 7 bases. Germline loops: CDR1 MNHNY, CDR2 SVGAGI (reference sequence). CDR3 in DNA: TGTGCCAGCATCCCCCGGACTAGCGGGGAAGAGCAGTACTTC. Translation: CASIPRTSGEEQYF.

The chain employs TRBV6-4 and TRBJ1-2; D gene ambiguous. This CDR3 spans 11 amino acids. Per the germline V gene, CDR1 is MRHNA and CDR2 is SNTAGT. V was clipped by 4 bases and J by 4 bases, with 4 bases between them. This CDR3 reads CASSVFYGYTF. The CDR3 DNA reads as TGTGCCAGCAGTGTCTTCTATGGCTACACCTTC.